This TCR beta chain was profiled in a study of cytomegalovirus exposure and HLA in healthy donors. Study-level information: Researchers found that 81% of around 400 genotyped donors fell within the Caucasian-associated ancestry cluster.

The PCR made use of 60 Vbeta and 13 Jbeta primers. Only in-frame clones appear in the TCRdb table, and some are missing; sequencing was by immunoSEQ multiplex PCR. Recorded for this sample: tens of thousands of clones. The CDR3 consists of 16 residues. V shed 3 bases and J shed 5 bases, with 16 bases lying between them. Germline assignment: CDR1 MDHEN and CDR2 SYDVKM. Concerning this clone: The antigen is unknown.

Study results and caveats: A likely sequencing artifact accounted for one observed cluster of highly shared sequence variants. Analysis was performed later, and it showed HLA-associated TCR beta chains to be more clonally expanded than equally common others. Previously analyzed data showed that most TCR beta V segments were productive at a frequency of about 90% or about 30%.

This TCR derives from a woman between 25 and 40 years old in good health and CMV-seronegative. This chain links TRBV28 with TRBJ2-2; D perhaps matches TRBD1 (6 bases). Material: PBMCs. The CDR3 region has the DNA TGTGCCAGCAGTTTTAACGGCCAGGGGCTGACCGGGGAGCTGTTTTTT. Its protein is CASSFNGQGLTGELFF.